Listed below are T cell receptor beta chains from one sample, sequenced in a study of OX40 agonist ivuxolimab in advanced cancers. TCRdb's copy holds only in-frame clones and misses some; the assay was immunoSEQ multiplex PCR. The sample lists over 95,000 clones, 91% occurring once. The sample in question was CD4+ or CD8+ T cells sorted from blood, obtained in a trial of the OX40 agonist ivuxolimab. Every receptor here comes from an adult with an advanced solid tumor such as melanoma, head and neck, liver or kidney cancer. Each CDR3 is given with its conserved first and last residue. D genes are given only for firm matches. Where a row states a size, it is once, few, many or the class of an expanded clone; other rows omit it.

V gene: TRBV28; D gene: TRBD1; clone size: once; J gene: TRBJ1-1; CDR3 DNA: TGTGCCAGCAGTCCTCCTTGGACAGGGGGCCCTGAAGCTTTCTTT; CDR3 protein: CASSPPWTGGPEAFF
V gene: TRBV30; D gene: TRBD2; clone size: -; J gene: TRBJ2-1; CDR3 DNA: TGTGCCTGTACACAAGGACTAGTCTCAGTGCAGTTCTTC; CDR3 protein: CACTQGLVSVQFF
V gene: TRBV7-2; D gene: -; clone size: -; J gene: TRBJ2-7; CDR3 DNA: TGTGCCAGCAGCCAGGCCGGCTACGAGCAGTACTTC; CDR3 protein: CASSQAGYEQYF
V gene: TRBV30; D gene: -; clone size: -; J gene: TRBJ2-1; CDR3 DNA: TGTGCCTGGAGTGAGGGACACCTCAACTCCTACAATGAGCAGTTCTTC; CDR3 protein: CAWSEGHLNSYNEQFF
V gene: TRBV18; D gene: TRBD2; clone size: -; J gene: TRBJ2-7; CDR3 DNA: TGTGCCAGCTCAACCCTAGGGGGGACTAGCGCCGTCGAGCAGTACTTC; CDR3 protein: CASSTLGGTSAVEQYF
V gene: TRBV28; D gene: -; clone size: -; J gene: TRBJ2-7; CDR3 DNA: TGTGCCAGCAGTTCCCCTCCTGGGGGGCATTACGAGCAGTACTTC; CDR3 protein: CASSSPPGGHYEQYF
V gene: TRBV28; D gene: TRBD2; clone size: -; J gene: TRBJ2-3; CDR3 DNA: TGTGCCAGCAGTCCCTCAAGAGCGGGAGGGGGGACAGATACGCAGTATTTT; CDR3 protein: CASSPSRAGGGTDTQYF
V gene: TRBV2; D gene: TRBD1; clone size: once; J gene: TRBJ2-2; CDR3 DNA: TGTGCCACCGAGGGCAGGGGGCAAGTTGCCACCGGGGAGCTGTTTTTT; CDR3 protein: CATEGRGQVATGELFF
V gene: TRBV7-3; D gene: TRBD1; clone size: -; J gene: TRBJ2-7; CDR3 DNA: TGTGCCAGCAGCAGTGGGACAGGGTCTAGCGAGCAGTACTTC; CDR3 protein: CASSSGTGSSEQYF
V gene: TRBV28; D gene: TRBD2; clone size: -; J gene: TRBJ2-1; CDR3 DNA: TGTGCCAGCCCCCCTGGGAGGGGAGACCACAATGAGCAGTTCTTC; CDR3 protein: CASPPGRGDHNEQFF
V gene: TRBV2; D gene: -; clone size: -; J gene: TRBJ2-4; CDR3 DNA: TGTGCCAGCAGCTCCAGTAGTGGCAAAAACATTCAGTACTTC; CDR3 protein: CASSSSSGKNIQYF
V gene: TRBV28; D gene: -; clone size: -; J gene: TRBJ2-7; CDR3 DNA: TGTGCCAGCAGCCCAAGACTAGAGCGATCATCAGAGCAGTACTTC; CDR3 protein: CASSPRLERSSEQYF
V gene: TRBV7-2; D gene: -; clone size: once; J gene: TRBJ1-2; CDR3 DNA: TGTGCCAGCAGCCAGGGAAACTATGGCTACACCTTC; CDR3 protein: CASSQGNYGYTF
V gene: TRBV14; D gene: TRBD2; clone size: -; J gene: TRBJ2-4; CDR3 DNA: TGTGCCAGCAGCTCGGGGGGAGCCAAAAACATTCAGTACTTC; CDR3 protein: CASSSGGAKNIQYF
V gene: TRBV5-4; D gene: -; clone size: -; J gene: TRBJ1-1; CDR3 DNA: TGTGCCAGCAGCCTACAGGGAATAGTTACTGAAGCTTTCTTT; CDR3 protein: CASSLQGIVTEAFF
V gene: TRBV11-2; D gene: -; clone size: -; J gene: TRBJ1-5; CDR3 DNA: TGTGCCAGCAGCTTAGTCGGCAGGGCTGGGAATCAGCCCCAGCATTTT; CDR3 protein: CASSLVGRAGNQPQHF
V gene: TRBV5-1; D gene: -; clone size: -; J gene: TRBJ2-1; CDR3 DNA: TGCGCCAGCAGCTTTGGCCCTAGAGGAAGCTCCTACAATGAGCAGTTCTTC; CDR3 protein: CASSFGPRGSSYNEQFF
V gene: TRBV6-6; D gene: -; clone size: -; J gene: TRBJ2-7; CDR3 DNA: TGTGCCAGCAGTTACGTCTACGAGCAGTACTTC; CDR3 protein: CASSYVYEQYF
V gene: TRBV2; D gene: TRBD2; clone size: -; J gene: TRBJ2-5; CDR3 DNA: TGTGCCAGCAGTGTGGGTAGCGGGAGGGCCGGAGAGACCCAGTACTTC; CDR3 protein: CASSVGSGRAGETQYF
V gene: TRBV15; D gene: TRBD2; clone size: -; J gene: TRBJ2-3; CDR3 DNA: TGTGCCACCAGCCCGGTAGCGGGAAGGGATACGCAGTATTTT; CDR3 protein: CATSPVAGRDTQYF
V gene: TRBV11-3; D gene: TRBD1; clone size: -; J gene: TRBJ2-7; CDR3 DNA: TGTGCCAGCAGCACCGGGACAGGGGCCCACGAGCAGTACTTC; CDR3 protein: CASSTGTGAHEQYF
V gene: TRBV15; D gene: -; clone size: -; J gene: TRBJ2-7; CDR3 DNA: TGTGCCACCAGCAGAGATAGGGCTTCCTCCTCCTACGAGCAGTACTTC; CDR3 protein: CATSRDRASSSYEQYF
V gene: TRBV5-1; D gene: -; clone size: -; J gene: TRBJ2-1; CDR3 DNA: TGCGCCAGCAGCTTGGTGGGGGGCTCCTACAATGAGCAGTTCTTC; CDR3 protein: CASSLVGGSYNEQFF
V gene: TRBV19; D gene: -; clone size: -; J gene: TRBJ2-7; CDR3 DNA: TGTGCCAGTAGCCGCGAGGGTGGAGGGGTATCTTACGAGCAGTACTTC; CDR3 protein: CASSREGGGVSYEQYF
V gene: TRBV7-8; D gene: -; clone size: -; J gene: TRBJ2-3; CDR3 DNA: TGTGCCAGCAGCTTAGTGAGAGGGAGCACAGATACGCAGTATTTT; CDR3 protein: CASSLVRGSTDTQYF
V gene: TRBV7-9; D gene: TRBD1; clone size: -; J gene: TRBJ1-1; CDR3 DNA: TGTGCCAGCAGCCCTTCCGGACAGGGGAGTTTTGCTGAAGCTTTCTTT; CDR3 protein: CASSPSGQGSFAEAFF
V gene: TRBV6-1; D gene: -; clone size: -; J gene: TRBJ2-5; CDR3 DNA: TGTGCCAGCAGTGAAGTAAGGGTGGAGCGGTACTTC; CDR3 protein: CASSEVRVERYF
V gene: TRBV4-3; D gene: -; clone size: few; J gene: TRBJ2-5; CDR3 DNA: TGCGCCAGCAGCCAGACCTCACAATCGGGTGCGGAGACCCAGTACTTC; CDR3 protein: CASSQTSQSGAETQYF
V gene: TRBV14; D gene: -; clone size: -; J gene: TRBJ2-5; CDR3 DNA: TGTGCCAGCAGCCAAGGCATGGCCCCCCCCCGACAAGAGACCCAGTACTTC; CDR3 protein: CASSQGMAPPRQETQYF
V gene: TRBV15; D gene: -; clone size: -; J gene: TRBJ1-5; CDR3 DNA: TGTGCCACCAGCCGCTTTCGCGATAGCAATCAGCCCCAGCATTTT; CDR3 protein: CATSRFRDSNQPQHF
V gene: TRBV30; D gene: -; clone size: -; J gene: TRBJ2-7; CDR3 DNA: TGTGCCTGGAGTAATCAGGGCAGCTACGAGCAGTACTTC; CDR3 protein: CAWSNQGSYEQYF
V gene: TRBV30; D gene: -; clone size: -; J gene: TRBJ1-1; CDR3 DNA: TGTGCCCTCTGCCCCTTCGGCGGTGGGAACACTGAAGCTTTCTTT; CDR3 protein: CALCPFGGGNTEAFF
V gene: TRBV25-1; D gene: -; clone size: once; J gene: TRBJ1-1; CDR3 DNA: TGTGCCAGCAGTACACGACAGGAGACCATGAACACTGAAGCTTTCTTT; CDR3 protein: CASSTRQETMNTEAFF
V gene: TRBV28; D gene: -; clone size: -; J gene: TRBJ2-7; CDR3 DNA: TGTGCCAGCACCGCTCGATTAGGGACGACTAACGAGCAGTACTTC; CDR3 protein: CASTARLGTTNEQYF
V gene: TRBV7-2; D gene: -; clone size: -; J gene: TRBJ1-5; CDR3 DNA: TGTGCCAGCAGCTTCGGTGGGGGCGTGGGGAATCAGCCCCAGCATTTT; CDR3 protein: CASSFGGGVGNQPQHF
V gene: TRBV9; D gene: -; clone size: -; J gene: TRBJ2-7; CDR3 DNA: TGTGCCAGCAGCGTAGGGAGCGCAGCCCATCTCTACGAGCAGTACTTC; CDR3 protein: CASSVGSAAHLYEQYF
V gene: TRBV2; D gene: TRBD1; clone size: -; J gene: TRBJ1-1; CDR3 DNA: TGTGCCAGCGCCCAAGAACAGGGGTCCACTGAAGCTTTCTTT; CDR3 protein: CASAQEQGSTEAFF
V gene: TRBV9; D gene: TRBD1; clone size: -; J gene: TRBJ2-4; CDR3 DNA: TGTGCCAGCAGCGTAGGAGACAGGGGTAACATTCAGTACTTC; CDR3 protein: CASSVGDRGNIQYF
V gene: TRBV4-2; D gene: TRBD1; clone size: -; J gene: TRBJ2-1; CDR3 DNA: TGTGCCAGCAGCCAGGACAGGGGGCCCCCCAATGAGCAGTTCTTC; CDR3 protein: CASSQDRGPPNEQFF
V gene: TRBV7-6; D gene: TRBD2; clone size: -; J gene: TRBJ2-2; CDR3 DNA: TGTGCCAGCAGCCCGACAGGGTATAGCGGGAGGAACACCGGGGAGCTGTTTTTT; CDR3 protein: CASSPTGYSGRNTGELFF
V gene: TRBV15; D gene: TRBD2; clone size: once; J gene: TRBJ2-3; CDR3 DNA: TGTGCCACCAGCAGCATAGCGGGAGGCCCAGATACGCAGTATTTT; CDR3 protein: CATSSIAGGPDTQYF
V gene: TRBV4-1; D gene: -; clone size: -; J gene: TRBJ2-7; CDR3 DNA: TGCGCCAGCAGCCAAGAAAGGGGACTCCTCTACGAGCAGTACTTC; CDR3 protein: CASSQERGLLYEQYF
V gene: TRBV10-2; D gene: TRBD2; clone size: -; J gene: TRBJ2-1; CDR3 DNA: TGCGCCAGCAGTCATAGGCTAGCGGGAGTTCCCGGTGAGCAGTTCTTC; CDR3 protein: CASSHRLAGVPGEQFF
V gene: TRBV4-1; D gene: -; clone size: -; J gene: TRBJ1-1; CDR3 DNA: TGCGCCAGCAGCCAAGCCGGGACCGGAGGTGAAGCTTTCTTT; CDR3 protein: CASSQAGTGGEAFF
V gene: TRBV28; D gene: -; clone size: -; J gene: TRBJ2-7; CDR3 DNA: TGTGCCAGCAAAGGGCCGGGAGTCTACGAGCAGTACTTC; CDR3 protein: CASKGPGVYEQYF
V gene: TRBV5-8; D gene: -; clone size: -; J gene: TRBJ2-3; CDR3 DNA: TGTGCCAGCAGCTTTACAAATACGCAGTATTTT; CDR3 protein: CASSFTNTQYF
V gene: TRBV27; D gene: -; clone size: -; J gene: TRBJ1-4; CDR3 DNA: TGTGCCAGCAGTTTAGCAGGGGTTGGTGAAAAACTGTTTTTT; CDR3 protein: CASSLAGVGEKLFF
V gene: TRBV6-5; D gene: -; clone size: -; J gene: TRBJ2-3; CDR3 DNA: TGTGCCAGCAGCCCCCGGGGCCGATCCACAGATACGCAGTATTTT; CDR3 protein: CASSPRGRSTDTQYF
V gene: TRBV14; D gene: TRBD2; clone size: -; J gene: TRBJ2-1; CDR3 DNA: TGTGCCAGCAGCCAAGTGGCGGGAGCGGGCTACAATGAGCAGTTCTTC; CDR3 protein: CASSQVAGAGYNEQFF
V gene: TRBV5-1; D gene: -; clone size: -; J gene: TRBJ2-3; CDR3 DNA: TGCGCCAGCAGCCTGGGAGAACGCGGGGATACGCAGTATTTT; CDR3 protein: CASSLGERGDTQYF
V gene: TRBV28; D gene: TRBD2; clone size: -; J gene: TRBJ2-7; CDR3 DNA: TGTGCCAGCTGGACTAGCGGGAGGGCCGTCGGCGAGCAGTACTTC; CDR3 protein: CASWTSGRAVGEQYF